Listed below are T cell receptor beta chains from one sample, sequenced in a study of T cells in Graves' hyperthyroidism and ophthalmopathy. TCRdb recomputed calls from the multiplex PCR reads with MiXCR, one row per CDR3 protein. The sample consists of hundreds of thousands of distinct CDR3 sequences, 14% to 15% of them appearing once. The sequenced sample was blood. All receptors derive from a woman between 40 and 55 years old with Graves' ophthalmopathy. Both conserved end residues are part of each CDR3. Only some rows state a clone size, as once, few, many or a class for expanded clones.

cdr3_aa,j_call,v_call,clone_size
CASVQGLTYEQYF,TRBJ2-7,TRBV6-1,many
CSALPHQGLGTEAFF,TRBJ1-1,TRBV20-1,many
CASRPEVPNNEQFF,TRBJ2-1,TRBV7-9,many
CASRSRTTANTEAFF,TRBJ1-1,TRBV12-3/TRBV12-4,many
CAIRADRGSYEQYF,TRBJ2-7,TRBV10-3,many
CASSSGTASNSPLHF,TRBJ1-6,TRBV27,once
CAWSLNTEAFF,TRBJ1-1,TRBV30,many
CASSGLAEPRHTGELFF,TRBJ2-2,TRBV7-3,.
CASTKNPAGEAFF,TRBJ1-1,TRBV27,.
CARRADRANTGELFF,TRBJ2-2,TRBV6-1,once
CATSREGVGYEQYF,TRBJ2-7,TRBV15,many
CASTNGGTQYF,TRBJ2-5,TRBV6-2/TRBV6-3,many
CASSTPAAGANVLTF,TRBJ2-6,TRBV6-2/TRBV6-3,.
CASSQTAGANVLTF,TRBJ2-6,TRBV3-1,.
CASSMTGLEETQYF,TRBJ2-5,TRBV11-3,.
CASSSLSGAYEQYF,TRBJ2-7,TRBV19,many
CASSIARAYRPQHF,TRBJ1-5,TRBV19,.
CASSSRVGGNTEAFF,TRBJ1-1,TRBV19,many
CASSKAWTGNGNTIYF,TRBJ1-3,TRBV2,few
CAWSTGLVAGNTQYF,TRBJ2-3,TRBV30,few
CATSSRQGTGQPQHF,TRBJ1-5,TRBV15,many
CASRLAGGLGGELFF,TRBJ2-2,TRBV7-7,.
CASSYHGMNTEAFF,TRBJ1-1,TRBV6-5,many
CASSLDESSYEQYF,TRBJ2-7,TRBV12-3/TRBV12-4,many
CASRLGSQETQYF,TRBJ2-5,TRBV5-1,.
CASNLGGNQPPQHF,TRBJ1-5,TRBV27,.